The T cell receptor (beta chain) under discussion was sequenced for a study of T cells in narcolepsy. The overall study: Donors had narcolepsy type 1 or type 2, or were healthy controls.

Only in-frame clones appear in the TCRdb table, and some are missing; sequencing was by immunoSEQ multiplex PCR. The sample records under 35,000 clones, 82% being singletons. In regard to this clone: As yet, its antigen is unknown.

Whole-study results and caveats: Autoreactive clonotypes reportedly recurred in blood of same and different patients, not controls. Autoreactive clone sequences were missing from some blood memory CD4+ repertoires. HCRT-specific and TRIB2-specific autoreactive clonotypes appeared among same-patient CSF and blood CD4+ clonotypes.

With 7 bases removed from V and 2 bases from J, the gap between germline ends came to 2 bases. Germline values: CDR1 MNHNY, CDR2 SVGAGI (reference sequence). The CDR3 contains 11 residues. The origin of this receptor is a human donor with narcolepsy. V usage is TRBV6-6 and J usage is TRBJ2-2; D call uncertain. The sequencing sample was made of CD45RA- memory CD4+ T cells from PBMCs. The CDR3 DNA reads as TGTGCCAGCACCAACACCGGGGAGCTGTTTTTT. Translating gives CASTNTGELFF.